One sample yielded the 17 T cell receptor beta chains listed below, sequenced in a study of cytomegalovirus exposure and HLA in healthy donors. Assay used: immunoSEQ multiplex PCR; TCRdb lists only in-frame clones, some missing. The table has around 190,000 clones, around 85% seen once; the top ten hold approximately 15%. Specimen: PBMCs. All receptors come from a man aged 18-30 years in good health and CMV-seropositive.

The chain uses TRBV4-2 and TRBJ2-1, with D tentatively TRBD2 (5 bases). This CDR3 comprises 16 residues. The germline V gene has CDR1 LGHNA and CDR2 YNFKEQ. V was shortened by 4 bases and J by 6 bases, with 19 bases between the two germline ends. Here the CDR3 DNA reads TGTGCCAGCAGCCGTGCGGAGCGGTTCTTCTCCAATGAGCAGTTCTTC. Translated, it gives CASSRAERFFSNEQFF.

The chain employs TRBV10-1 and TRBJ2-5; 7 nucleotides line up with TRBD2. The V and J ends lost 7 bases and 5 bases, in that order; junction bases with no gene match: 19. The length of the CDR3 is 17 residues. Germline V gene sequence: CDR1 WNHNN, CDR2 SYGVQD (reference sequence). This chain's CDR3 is CASTHPERDRGVETQYF. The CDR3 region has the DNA TGCGCCAGCACCCACCCCGAGCGGGACCGGGGTGTGGAGACCCAGTACTTC.

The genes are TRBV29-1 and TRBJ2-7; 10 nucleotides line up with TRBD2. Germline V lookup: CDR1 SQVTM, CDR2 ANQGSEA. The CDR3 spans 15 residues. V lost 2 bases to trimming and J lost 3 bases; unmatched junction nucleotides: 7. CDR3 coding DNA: TGCAGCGTTGAACTAGCGGGAGCGCGGGGCTACGAGCAGTACTTC. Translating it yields CSVELAGARGYEQYF.

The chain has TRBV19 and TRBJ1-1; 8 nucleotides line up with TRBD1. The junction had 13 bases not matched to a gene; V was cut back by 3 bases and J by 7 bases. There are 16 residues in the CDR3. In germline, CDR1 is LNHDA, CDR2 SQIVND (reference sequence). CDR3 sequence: CASSIGQGYGIHEAFF. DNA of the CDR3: TGTGCCAGTAGTATCGGACAGGGTTATGGAATCCATGAAGCTTTCTTT.

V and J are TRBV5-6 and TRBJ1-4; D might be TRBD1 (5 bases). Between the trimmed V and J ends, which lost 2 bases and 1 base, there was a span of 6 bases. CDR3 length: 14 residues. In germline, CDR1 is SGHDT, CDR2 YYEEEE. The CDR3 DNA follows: TGTGCCAGCAGCTTCAGGGTAACTAATGAAAAACTGTTTTTT. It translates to CASSFRVTNEKLFF.

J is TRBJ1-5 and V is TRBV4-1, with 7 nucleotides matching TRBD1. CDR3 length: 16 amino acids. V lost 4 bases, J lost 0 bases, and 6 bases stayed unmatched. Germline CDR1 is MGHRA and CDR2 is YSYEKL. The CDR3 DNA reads TGCGCCAGCAGCCCACAGGGGATCGTTAGCAATCAGCCCCAGCATTTT. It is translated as CASSPQGIVSNQPQHF.

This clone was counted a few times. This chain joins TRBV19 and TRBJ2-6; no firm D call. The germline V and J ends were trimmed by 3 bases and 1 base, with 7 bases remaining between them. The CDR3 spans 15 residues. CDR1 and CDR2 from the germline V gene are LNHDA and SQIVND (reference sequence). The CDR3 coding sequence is TGTGCCAGTAGTATGGAGCTTTCTGGGGCCAACGTCCTGACTTTC. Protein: CASSMELSGANVLTF. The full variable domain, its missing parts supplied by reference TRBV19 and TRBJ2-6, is DGGITQSPKYLFRKEGQNVTLSCEQNLNHDAMYWYRQDPGQGLRLIYYSQIVNDFQKGDIAEGYSVSREKKESFPLTVTSAQKNPTAFYLCASSMELSGANVLTFGAGSRLTVL.

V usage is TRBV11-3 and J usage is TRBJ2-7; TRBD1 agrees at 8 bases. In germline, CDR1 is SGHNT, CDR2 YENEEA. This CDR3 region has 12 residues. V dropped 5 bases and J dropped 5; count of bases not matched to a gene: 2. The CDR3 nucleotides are TGTGCCAGCAGCCGACAGGGGCACGAGCAGTACTTC. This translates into CASSRQGHEQYF.

Written as DNA, the CDR3 is TGTGCCAGCAGCACACGTCCGGGACTAGCGGGAGATACGCAGTATTTT. Translated: CASSTRPGLAGDTQYF. V gene TRBV13 combines with J gene TRBJ2-3; 12 bases are shared with TRBD2. The CDR3 has 16 residues. The trim removed 5 bases at V and 5 bases at J, leaving 8 bases unmatched. Germline V CDR1 and CDR2: PRHDT, FYEKMQ (reference sequence).

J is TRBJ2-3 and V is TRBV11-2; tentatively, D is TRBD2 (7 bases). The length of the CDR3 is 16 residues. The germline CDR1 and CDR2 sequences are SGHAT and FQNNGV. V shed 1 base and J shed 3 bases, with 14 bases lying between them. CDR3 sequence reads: CASSLVRGAKTDTQYF. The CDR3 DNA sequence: TGTGCCAGCAGCTTAGTTCGGGGGGCGAAAACAGATACGCAGTATTTT.

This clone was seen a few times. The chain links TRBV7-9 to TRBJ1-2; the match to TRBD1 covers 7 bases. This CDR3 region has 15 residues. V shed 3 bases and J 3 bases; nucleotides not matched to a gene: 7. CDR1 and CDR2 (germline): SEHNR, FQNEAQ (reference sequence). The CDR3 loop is CASSLQTGRYYGYTF. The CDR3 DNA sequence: TGTGCCAGCAGCTTGCAGACAGGGCGATACTATGGCTACACCTTC.

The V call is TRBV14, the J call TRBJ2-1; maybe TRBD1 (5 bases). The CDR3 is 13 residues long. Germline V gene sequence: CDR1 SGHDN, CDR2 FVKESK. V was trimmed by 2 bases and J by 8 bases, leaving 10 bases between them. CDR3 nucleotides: TGTGCCAGCAGCCAACCAGCGACAGATGAGCAGTTCTTC. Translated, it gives CASSQPATDEQFF.

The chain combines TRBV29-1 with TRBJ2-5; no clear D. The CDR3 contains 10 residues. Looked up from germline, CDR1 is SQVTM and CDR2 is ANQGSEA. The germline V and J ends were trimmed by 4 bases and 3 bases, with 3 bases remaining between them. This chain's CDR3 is CSVGEETQYF. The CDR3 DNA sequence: TGCAGCGTTGGCGAAGAGACCCAGTACTTC.

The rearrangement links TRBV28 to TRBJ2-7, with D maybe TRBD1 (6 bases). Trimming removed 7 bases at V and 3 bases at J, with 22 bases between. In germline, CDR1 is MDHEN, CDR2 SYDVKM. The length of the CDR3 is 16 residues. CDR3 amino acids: CASTDEEGDNLYEQYF. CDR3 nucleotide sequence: TGTGCCAGCACCGACGAAGAAGGGGACAATCTCTACGAGCAGTACTTC.

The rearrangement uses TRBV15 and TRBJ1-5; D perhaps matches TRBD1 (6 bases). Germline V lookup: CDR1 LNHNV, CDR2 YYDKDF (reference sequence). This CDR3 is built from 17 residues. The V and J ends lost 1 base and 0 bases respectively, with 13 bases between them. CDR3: CATSRAYGQYSNQPQHF. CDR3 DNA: TGTGCCACCAGCAGAGCGTACGGACAGTATAGCAATCAGCCCCAGCATTTT.

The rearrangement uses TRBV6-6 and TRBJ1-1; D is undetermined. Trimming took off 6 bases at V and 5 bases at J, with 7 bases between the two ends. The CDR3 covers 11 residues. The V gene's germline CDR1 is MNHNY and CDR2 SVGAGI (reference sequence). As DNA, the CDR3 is TGTGCCAGCAGGCGAGGAACTGAAGCTTTCTTT. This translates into CASRRGTEAFF.

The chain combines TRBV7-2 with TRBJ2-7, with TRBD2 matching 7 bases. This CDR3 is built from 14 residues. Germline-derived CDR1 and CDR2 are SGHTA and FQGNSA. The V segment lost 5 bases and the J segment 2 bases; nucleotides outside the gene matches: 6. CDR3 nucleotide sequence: TGTGCCAGCAGCCTTAGCGGGCCACCCTACGAGCAGTACTTC. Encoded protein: CASSLSGPPYEQYF.